A selection of T cell receptor beta chains follows, all from one sample in a study of T-cell reconstitution after alpha-beta-depleted transplantation in children. In TCRdb, the PCR reads were re-called with MiXCR into one record per CDR3 protein. The sample contains about a million distinct CDR3 sequences, around 30% of which appear only once. The sample in question was PBMCs, mostly from graft donor cells, obtained 360 days after TCRalphabeta/CD19-depleted stem cell transplant. All receptors come from a boy younger than two who had a stem cell transplant for SCID, so the T cells may come from the graft donor. Each CDR3 is given with its conserved first and last residue. The D gene is left open where the match is weak. Some rows have no size entry. The others give once, few or many, or a class for an expanded clone.

DNA | CDR3 | D | size | J | V
TGTGCCAGCTCACCAGGGGACGCCTTTAATGAAAAACTGTTTTTT | CASSPGDAFNEKLFF | - | - | TRBJ1-4 | TRBV18
TGTGCCAGCAGTGAAGCTTACAGGGGGCCCCTTATGAACACTGAAGCTTTCTTT | CASSEAYRGPLMNTEAFF | TRBD1 | - | TRBJ1-1 | TRBV6-1
TGTGCCAGCAGCTCAAGAAAGGGTTCGGTTTCACCCCTCCACTTT | CASSSRKGSVSPLHF | - | - | TRBJ1-6 | TRBV7-1
TGCGCCAGAGCTTTGGGACAGACGAACACCGGGGAGCTGTTTTTT | CARALGQTNTGELFF | TRBD1 | few | TRBJ2-2 | TRBV4-3
TGCAGTGCAAGGGACAGGAAAGAGACCCAGTACTTC | CSARDRKETQYF | TRBD1 | - | TRBJ2-5 | TRBV20-1
TGTGCCAGCAGCGCGACGGACTTGTACAATGAGCAGTTCTTC | CASSATDLYNEQFF | - | few | TRBJ2-1 | TRBV7-2
TGTGCCAGTTTGTCAACAGGGCCCGGGGAGCTGTTTTTT | CASLSTGPGELFF | - | - | TRBJ2-2 | TRBV7-9
TGTGCCAGCAGCCCCGGACAGGGTTACGGGGAGCTGTTTTTT | CASSPGQGYGELFF | TRBD1 | - | TRBJ2-2 | TRBV11-2
TGTGCCACCAGCAGAGCGACAGGGGGCGCGGACATTCAGTACTTC | CATSRATGGADIQYF | TRBD1 | - | TRBJ2-4 | TRBV15
TGCAGTGTGAGGATACTAGCGGGCAATGAGCAGTTCTTC | CSVRILAGNEQFF | TRBD2 | - | TRBJ2-1 | TRBV20-1
TGTGCCAGCTCACCACCGTTCAAAGTTGGGGCCAACGTCCTGACTTTC | CASSPPFKVGANVLTF | - | - | TRBJ2-6 | TRBV18
TGCGCCAGCGGGCGGAACACCGGGGAGCTGTTTTTT | CASGRNTGELFF | - | - | TRBJ2-2 | TRBV5-1
TGCGCCAGCAGCTCCCCGGGATTTGGCTACACCTTC | CASSSPGFGYTF | - | - | TRBJ1-2 | TRBV5-1
TGCGCCAGCAGCTTGGGCACTATCGAGAAAGAGACCCAGTACTTC | CASSLGTIEKETQYF | - | - | TRBJ2-5 | TRBV5-1
TGCGCCAGCAGCCGAGGGGGGCTAGGAGAGCAGTACTTC | CASSRGGLGEQYF | - | few | TRBJ2-7 | TRBV5-1
TGTGCTAGTGGCAATGACAGGGGGCGGGAGACCCAGTACTTC | CASGNDRGRETQYF | TRBD1 | few | TRBJ2-5 | TRBV12-5
TGTGCCAGCAGCTTATCCGGGACCCAAGAGACCCAGTACTTC | CASSLSGTQETQYF | - | many | TRBJ2-5 | TRBV7-3
TGTGCCAGCAGTGCCCAGGGCGGCTATGGCTACACCTTC | CASSAQGGYGYTF | - | many | TRBJ1-2 | TRBV25-1
TGTGCCAGCAGCCCGACAGTGACCTTCTCCTACGAGCAGTACTTC | CASSPTVTFSYEQYF | - | - | TRBJ2-7 | TRBV4-2
TGTGCCAGTAGTGGAAACAGGGGGCAGAAAGAGACCCAGTACTTC | CASSGNRGQKETQYF | TRBD1 | - | TRBJ2-5 | TRBV19
TGCGCCAGCAGCCCCAATGAAGGTAGCTCCTACGAGCAGTACTTC | CASSPNEGSSYEQYF | - | - | TRBJ2-7 | TRBV5-1
TGTGCCAGCAGCTTATACGGGACGGTAAAAGAGACCCAGTACTTC | CASSLYGTVKETQYF | - | - | TRBJ2-5 | TRBV7-6
TGTGCCAGCAGTTTTGCTGTGGAGACACCCGGGGAGCTGTTTTTT | CASSFAVETPGELFF | - | - | TRBJ2-2 | TRBV28
TGTGCCAGCAGCCCCTCCGGTTGGGAGCAGTACTTC | CASSPSGWEQYF | - | - | TRBJ2-7 | TRBV7-2
TGTGCCAGCAGTGATGTAGGACAGCAACAAGAGACCCAGTACTTC | CASSDVGQQQETQYF | - | few | TRBJ2-5 | TRBV6-4
TGTGCCAGCAGTTACTCACGGACAGGGGGAAACTATGGCTACACCTTC | CASSYSRTGGNYGYTF | TRBD1 | - | TRBJ1-2 | TRBV6-5
TGTGCCAGCAGCCCCTACAGGACGAGGAACACTGAAGCTTTCTTT | CASSPYRTRNTEAFF | - | - | TRBJ1-1 | TRBV4-2
TGTGCCAGCAGCAACTCCATCAGGGCTCGTGGCTACACCTTC | CASSNSIRARGYTF | - | few | TRBJ1-2 | TRBV7-9
TGTGCCAGCAGCCCGGTCTACCGGGACAGGGTTGTGTATTTT | CASSPVYRDRVVYF | TRBD1 | few | TRBJ2-3 | TRBV5-6
TGTGCCAGCAGTCAGCTAGCGGGGGGGCCCTCAGATACGCAGTATTTT | CASSQLAGGPSDTQYF | TRBD2 | few | TRBJ2-3 | TRBV28
TGTGCCACCAGCAGAGATCTAGGACAGGGCGAGCAGTACTTC | CATSRDLGQGEQYF | TRBD1 | - | TRBJ2-7 | TRBV15
TGCAGTGCTAGAGCTTCCTTCAAGGAGGCCGGGGAGCTGTTTTTT | CSARASFKEAGELFF | - | few | TRBJ2-2 | TRBV20-1
TGCAGTGCCATGTCGCCGAATGAGCAGTTCTTC | CSAMSPNEQFF | - | once | TRBJ2-1 | TRBV20-1
TGTGCCAGCAGTTACTCGACCAGGGAAGGTCAGCCCCAGCATTTT | CASSYSTREGQPQHF | - | few | TRBJ1-5 | TRBV6-2/TRBV6-3
TGTGCCAGCGACAGGGGAGGCGACGAGCAGTACTTC | CASDRGGDEQYF | TRBD1 | once | TRBJ2-7 | TRBV5-6
TGTGCCTGGAGTCTCCGGCTAGCCGACCAAGAGACCCAGTACTTC | CAWSLRLADQETQYF | - | - | TRBJ2-5 | TRBV30
TGCGCCAGCAGCAAAACCGGGACAGCCGGCACAGATACGCAGTATTTT | CASSKTGTAGTDTQYF | TRBD1 | - | TRBJ2-3 | TRBV5-1
TGTGCCAGCAGCGCCGACGTAGGGTTTGGCACTGAAGCTTTCTTT | CASSADVGFGTEAFF | - | few | TRBJ1-1 | TRBV5-6
TGTGCCAGCAGCCCCCACCCCTACGAGCAGTACTTC | CASSPHPYEQYF | - | few | TRBJ2-7 | TRBV7-9
TGTGCCAGCAGCGTAGCCCAGGGAGGGGTCGGAACCTACGAGCAGTACTTC | CASSVAQGGVGTYEQYF | TRBD2 | - | TRBJ2-7 | TRBV9
TGCGCCAGCAGCTTGATCCCCGACGATGAGCAGTTCTTC | CASSLIPDDEQFF | - | - | TRBJ2-1 | TRBV5-1
TGCGCCAGCAGCCAAGATCGACAGATACAAGAGACCCAGTACTTC | CASSQDRQIQETQYF | - | - | TRBJ2-5 | TRBV4-3
TGTGCCAGCTCACCACTCCATGGCACCGGGGAGCTGTTTTTT | CASSPLHGTGELFF | - | - | TRBJ2-2 | TRBV18
TGTGCCAGCAGTTCGCCCGAATCGGGTCTGATCTCCTACGAGCAGTACTTC | CASSSPESGLISYEQYF | - | - | TRBJ2-7 | TRBV28
TGTGCCAGCAGCTTGTTCGGGAGGGACCAAGAGACCCAGTACTTC | CASSLFGRDQETQYF | TRBD2 | - | TRBJ2-5 | TRBV7-2
TGCAGTGCAACAAACGCCGTTTCTGGGGCCAACGTCCTGACTTTC | CSATNAVSGANVLTF | - | once | TRBJ2-6 | TRBV20-1
TGCGCCAGCAGCCAAGAGGGGTTGCAGTACTTC | CASSQEGLQYF | - | - | TRBJ2-4 | TRBV4-1
TGTGCCAGCACCTATCTTACAGGGGTAATCTCTGGGGCCAACGTCCTGACTTTC | CASTYLTGVISGANVLTF | TRBD1 | few | TRBJ2-6 | TRBV12-3/TRBV12-4
TGTGCCATCAGCGATACAGGGATGGCTGAAGCTTTCTTT | CAISDTGMAEAFF | - | few | TRBJ1-1 | TRBV10-3
TGTGCCAGCAGTCACGGGACTAGCGGGGGGGCCTCGGAAGATACGCAGTATTTT | CASSHGTSGGASEDTQYF | TRBD2 | few | TRBJ2-3 | TRBV6-5
TGCGCCAGCAGCCCAGACGCTTCCGGGACTAGCGGGGGGCCGAGCACAGATACGCAGTATTTT | CASSPDASGTSGGPSTDTQYF | TRBD2 | - | TRBJ2-3 | TRBV4-1
TGCGCCAGCAGTGGGATGACGCAGTATTTT | CASSGMTQYF | - | few | TRBJ2-3 | TRBV5-1
TGCGCCAGCAGCTCCTCTGGGCAGGGGGTATTAGCTGGGGCCAACGTCCTGACTTTC | CASSSSGQGVLAGANVLTF | TRBD1 | - | TRBJ2-6 | TRBV5-1
TGCAGCGTTCTCCTGGTGGGAAACTATGGCTACACCTTC | CSVLLVGNYGYTF | - | few | TRBJ1-2 | TRBV29-1
TGCGCCAGCTCGAAACTAGCGGGGCTCCACAAGCAGTACTTC | CASSKLAGLHKQYF | TRBD2 | few | TRBJ2-7 | TRBV5-1
TGCAGTGCTAGACCAGGGACAGGGGACACTGAAGCTTTCTTT | CSARPGTGDTEAFF | TRBD1 | - | TRBJ1-1 | TRBV20-1
TGCAGTGCCCCCCGCGGGGCCGGGGCTTTCTTT | CSAPRGAGAFF | - | few | TRBJ1-1 | TRBV20-1
TGTGCCAGCAGTCAAGACCTACTGAGCGAGCAGTACTTC | CASSQDLLSEQYF | - | - | TRBJ2-7 | TRBV6-1
TGTGCCAGCAGCTTCATCCCGACAGGGACCTCTGGAAACACCATATATTTT | CASSFIPTGTSGNTIYF | TRBD1 | - | TRBJ1-3 | TRBV5-5
TGCACCAGCAGCCCCCGCGGGGGTTCCTACAATGAGCAGTTCTTC | CTSSPRGGSYNEQFF | - | - | TRBJ2-1 | TRBV1